This entry describes one T cell receptor (beta chain). Its antigen is currently unknown. 60 Vbeta and 13 Jbeta primers were used in PCR. The table came from immunoSEQ multiplex PCR; TCRdb's copy has only in-frame clones and leaves some out. Here the sample spans about 67,000 clones, over 75% being singletons. This CDR3 is built from 15 residues. Unmatched junction bases numbered 9, after V lost 8 bases and J lost 6 bases. CDR1 SGHVS and CDR2 FNYEAQ come from the germline V gene. Sampled while nominally healthy, donors likely had unrecorded immune exposures. This sample is part of a study of cytomegalovirus exposure and HLA in healthy donors. Study results and limitations: Earlier analysis found most TCR beta V segments productive about 90% or about 30% of the time.

The sequence derives from a woman aged 25-40 years in good health and CMV-seropositive. Sample: PBMCs. The rearrangement uses TRBV7-6 and TRBJ2-2; 10 bases match TRBD2. CDR3: CASRKAGGLAGELFF. For the CDR3, the DNA is TGTGCCAGCCGAAAAGCGGGAGGGTTGGCCGGGGAGCTGTTTTTT.